This T cell receptor beta chain was profiled in a study of T cells in Graves' hyperthyroidism and ophthalmopathy. Study in general: Peripheral blood was taken when the disease was first diagnosed, before any treatment began.

Amplification of TCR beta CDR3 regions was performed using RNA transcripts as template. The HTBI primer set served for first-round RT-PCR of the TCR CDR3. TCRdb independently ran MiXCR on the multiplex PCR reads; one entry per CDR3 protein. The sample holds over 150,000 distinct CDR3 sequences, about a sixth seen once. This clonotype was recorded many times. Looked up from germline, CDR1 is GTSNPN and CDR2 is SVGIG (reference sequence). V was clipped by 0 bases and J by 0 bases, with 12 bases between them. This CDR3 is 16 amino acids long. Material for sequencing was blood. The receptor was isolated from a woman between 45 and 65 years old with Graves' hyperthyroidism. The V and J genes are TRBV30 and TRBJ2-1; TRBD2 is a possible D gene (6 bases). CDR3 sequence: CAWSVLNSGSYNEQFF. The CDR3 DNA sequence: TGTGCCTGGAGTGTCCTCAATAGCGGCTCCTACAATGAGCAGTTCTTC.